This T cell receptor (beta chain) was captured by sequencing in a study of shared clonotypes between healthy human individuals. This CDR3 spans 13 amino acids. V dropped 6 bases and J dropped 3 bases, with 12 bases sitting between them. Germline V gives CDR1 SNHLY, CDR2 FYNNEI. With regard to this clone: Its matching antigen is unknown.

Using immunoSEQ multiplex PCR, the repertoire was profiled, and TCRdb retains in-frame clones only, with some absent. The table includes hundreds of thousands of clones, roughly 70% detected once. Whole-study findings and limits: Represented diversity (both genetic and exposure-history) was limited by the small number of donors.

This clonotype originated in a woman in her 30s in good health. The specimen sequenced was memory CD4+ T cells sorted from blood. The subset was: CD45RA-negative fraction. This chain uses TRBV2 with TRBJ2-7, with a tentative D call TRBD1 (5 bases). CDR3 sequence reads: CASRQDTVYEQYF. The CDR3 region has the DNA TGTGCCAGCAGGCAGGACACAGTCTACGAGCAGTACTTC.